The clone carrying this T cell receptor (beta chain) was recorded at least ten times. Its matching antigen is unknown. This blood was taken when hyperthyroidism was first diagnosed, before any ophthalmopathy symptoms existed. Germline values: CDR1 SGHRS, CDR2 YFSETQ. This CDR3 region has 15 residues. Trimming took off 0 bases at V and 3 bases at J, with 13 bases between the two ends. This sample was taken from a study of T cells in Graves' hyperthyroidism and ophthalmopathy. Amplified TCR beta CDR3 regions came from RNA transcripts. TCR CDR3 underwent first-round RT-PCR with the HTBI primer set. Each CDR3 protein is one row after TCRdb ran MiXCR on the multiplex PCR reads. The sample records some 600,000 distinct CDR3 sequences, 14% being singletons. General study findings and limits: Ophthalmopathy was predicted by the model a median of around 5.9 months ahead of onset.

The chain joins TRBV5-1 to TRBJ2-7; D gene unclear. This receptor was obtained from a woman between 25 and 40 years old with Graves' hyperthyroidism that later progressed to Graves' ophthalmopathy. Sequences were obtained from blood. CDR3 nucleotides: TGCGCCAGCAGCTTGGAACCAGGTTCCGTCTACGAGCAGTACTTC. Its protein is CASSLEPGSVYEQYF. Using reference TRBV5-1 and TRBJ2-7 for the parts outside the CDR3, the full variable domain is KAGVTQTPRYLIKTRGQQVTLSCSPISGHRSVSWYQQTPGQGLQFLFEYFSETQRNKGNFPGRFSGRQFSNSRSEMNVSTLELGDSALYLCASSLEPGSVYEQYFGPGTRLTVT.